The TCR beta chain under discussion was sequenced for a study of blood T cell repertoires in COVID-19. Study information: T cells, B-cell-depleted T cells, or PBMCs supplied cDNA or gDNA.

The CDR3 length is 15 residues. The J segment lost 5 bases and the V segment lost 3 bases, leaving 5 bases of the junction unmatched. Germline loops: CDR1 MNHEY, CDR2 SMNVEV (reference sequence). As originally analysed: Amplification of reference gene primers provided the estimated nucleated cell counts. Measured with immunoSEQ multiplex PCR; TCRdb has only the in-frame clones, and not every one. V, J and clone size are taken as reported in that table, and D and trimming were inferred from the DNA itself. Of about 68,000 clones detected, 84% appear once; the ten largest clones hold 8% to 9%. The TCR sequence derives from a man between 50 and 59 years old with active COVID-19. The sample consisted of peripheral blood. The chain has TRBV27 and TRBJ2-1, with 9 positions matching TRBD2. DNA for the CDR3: TGTGCCAGCAGTTTCACGGGACTAGCCCACAATGAGCAGTTCTTC. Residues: CASSFTGLAHNEQFF.